The rows below give T cell receptor beta chains drawn from one sample of a study of T cell responses to AZD1222 COVID-19 vaccine. The repertoire was sequenced with immunoSEQ multiplex PCR; TCRdb's copy has only in-frame clones and lacks some. The data contain roughly 100,000 clones, approximately 90% of them seen just once; the ten biggest clones take up around 8.4%. This sample comprised peripheral blood, obtained 28 days after the second AZD1222 dose. These TCRs come from an adult who received the AZD1222 COVID-19 vaccine. Both conserved end residues are part of each CDR3. D genes are given only for firm matches. Size is omitted from some rows. Given values are once, few, many or a class for expanded clones.

J gene: TRBJ2-1
V gene: TRBV15
D gene: TRBD2
clone size: once
CDR3 DNA: TGTGCCACCAGCAGGACTAGCGGGAGACCCTCCTACAATGAGCAGTTCTTC
CDR3 protein: CATSRTSGRPSYNEQFF

J gene: TRBJ2-2
V gene: TRBV5-4
D gene: TRBD1
clone size: NA
CDR3 DNA: TGTGCCAGCAGCTTAATGGACAGGGCGGCCGGGGAGCTGTTTTTT
CDR3 protein: CASSLMDRAAGELFF

J gene: TRBJ2-1
V gene: TRBV6-5
D gene: TRBD2
clone size: NA
CDR3 DNA: TGTGCCAGCAGTTATTCCGGGACTAGGCTCAATGAGCAGTTCTTC
CDR3 protein: CASSYSGTRLNEQFF

J gene: TRBJ2-3
V gene: TRBV5-4
D gene: NA
clone size: NA
CDR3 DNA: TGTGCCAGCAGCTATGGGGGAGAGACAGATACGCAGTATTTT
CDR3 protein: CASSYGGETDTQYF

J gene: TRBJ1-4
V gene: TRBV7-8
D gene: NA
clone size: NA
CDR3 DNA: TGTGCCAGCAGCTCGCGTGTGGCTACTAATGAAAAACTGTTTTTT
CDR3 protein: CASSSRVATNEKLFF

J gene: TRBJ2-2
V gene: TRBV24-1
D gene: NA
clone size: few
CDR3 DNA: TGTGCCACCAGTGATTTGAAGGGAGACACCGGGGAGCTGTTTTTT
CDR3 protein: CATSDLKGDTGELFF

J gene: TRBJ2-2
V gene: TRBV7-9
D gene: TRBD2
clone size: NA
CDR3 DNA: TGTGCCAGCAGATCATCCGGGACTAAAACCGGGGAGCTGTTTTTT
CDR3 protein: CASRSSGTKTGELFF

J gene: TRBJ2-3
V gene: TRBV7-9
D gene: NA
clone size: NA
CDR3 DNA: TGTGCCAGCAGCTCAGGGACAGATACGCAGTATTTT
CDR3 protein: CASSSGTDTQYF

J gene: TRBJ1-1
V gene: TRBV12-3/TRBV12-4
D gene: NA
clone size: NA
CDR3 DNA: TGTGCCAGCAGTCTTAGACGGCCTGAAGCTTTCTTT
CDR3 protein: CASSLRRPEAFF

J gene: TRBJ1-2
V gene: TRBV5-1
D gene: NA
clone size: NA
CDR3 DNA: TGCGCCAGCAGCTTGACGGACCCTAACTATGGCTACACCTTC
CDR3 protein: CASSLTDPNYGYTF

J gene: TRBJ1-1
V gene: TRBV19
D gene: NA
clone size: NA
CDR3 DNA: TGTGCCACTCAAATTATCTCGGGGGGGTCCACTGAAGCTTTCTTT
CDR3 protein: CATQIISGGSTEAFF

J gene: TRBJ2-2
V gene: TRBV11-3
D gene: NA
clone size: NA
CDR3 DNA: TGTGCCAGCAGCGTCACAGGTTGGAGGACCGGGGAGCTGTTTTTT
CDR3 protein: CASSVTGWRTGELFF

J gene: TRBJ2-7
V gene: TRBV28
D gene: NA
clone size: NA
CDR3 DNA: TGTGCCAGCACCTCAGAAATTGCGGGTAGCTCCTACGAGCAGTACTTC
CDR3 protein: CASTSEIAGSSYEQYF

J gene: TRBJ1-5
V gene: TRBV27
D gene: NA
clone size: NA
CDR3 DNA: TGTGCCAGCAGTCCCTTCGCCTTTAGCAATCAGCCCCAGCATTTT
CDR3 protein: CASSPFAFSNQPQHF

J gene: TRBJ1-3
V gene: TRBV28
D gene: NA
clone size: once
CDR3 DNA: TGTGCCAGCAGTACCCCGCCCCCTCTCTCTGGAAACACCATATATTTT
CDR3 protein: CASSTPPPLSGNTIYF

J gene: TRBJ1-1
V gene: TRBV18
D gene: NA
clone size: NA
CDR3 DNA: TGTGCCAGCTCACCGGGGATGAACACTGAAGCTTTCTTT
CDR3 protein: CASSPGMNTEAFF

J gene: TRBJ2-1
V gene: TRBV20-1
D gene: TRBD2
clone size: NA
CDR3 DNA: TGCAGTGCTAGTAGCGGGATCTACAATGAGCAGTTCTTC
CDR3 protein: CSASSGIYNEQFF

J gene: TRBJ1-1
V gene: TRBV28
D gene: NA
clone size: few
CDR3 DNA: TGTGCCAGCAGTCAGGAATTCGGGGTTGCCACTGAAGCTTTCTTT
CDR3 protein: CASSQEFGVATEAFF

J gene: TRBJ2-3
V gene: TRBV4-2
D gene: TRBD1
clone size: NA
CDR3 DNA: TGTGCCAGCAGCCAAGATGGCCTGAGCCGGCCGGACAGGGCTACGCAGTATTTT
CDR3 protein: CASSQDGLSRPDRATQYF

J gene: TRBJ2-1
V gene: TRBV2
D gene: TRBD2
clone size: NA
CDR3 DNA: TGTGCCAGCAGAGGGAGGGATCAATACAATGAGCAGTTCTTC
CDR3 protein: CASRGRDQYNEQFF

J gene: TRBJ2-7
V gene: TRBV5-1
D gene: NA
clone size: NA
CDR3 DNA: TGCGCCAGCAGCTTGGGAGAACCCTCCTACGAGCAGTACTTC
CDR3 protein: CASSLGEPSYEQYF

J gene: TRBJ2-2
V gene: TRBV24-1
D gene: TRBD1
clone size: NA
CDR3 DNA: TGTGCCACCAGTGATTTCGGACAGGCCAGGAGCACCGGGGAGCTGTTTTTT
CDR3 protein: CATSDFGQARSTGELFF

J gene: TRBJ2-1
V gene: TRBV5-4
D gene: TRBD1
clone size: NA
CDR3 DNA: TGTGCCAGCAGCCTCCCCGGGACAGGGGGGTACAATGAGCAGTTCTTC
CDR3 protein: CASSLPGTGGYNEQFF

J gene: TRBJ2-7
V gene: TRBV7-3
D gene: TRBD1
clone size: NA
CDR3 DNA: TGTGCCAGCAGCGCTGGACAGGGGGCTTCCTACGAGCAGTACTTC
CDR3 protein: CASSAGQGASYEQYF

J gene: TRBJ2-5
V gene: TRBV18
D gene: TRBD2
clone size: NA
CDR3 DNA: TGTGCCAGCTCCATATTAGCGGGAGATAAAGAGACCCAGTACTTC
CDR3 protein: CASSILAGDKETQYF

J gene: TRBJ2-1
V gene: TRBV18
D gene: TRBD2
clone size: NA
CDR3 DNA: TGTGCCAGCTCACGGCAGACTAGCGGGAGTTACAATGAGCAGTTCTTC
CDR3 protein: CASSRQTSGSYNEQFF

J gene: TRBJ1-5
V gene: TRBV24-1
D gene: NA
clone size: NA
CDR3 DNA: TGTGCCACCAGTGCCGGGCCCGGTCGGCCCCAGCATTTT
CDR3 protein: CATSAGPGRPQHF

J gene: TRBJ2-1
V gene: TRBV4-1
D gene: NA
clone size: NA
CDR3 DNA: TGCGCCAGCAGCCCCGAGGACTTTTACAATGAGCAGTTCTTC
CDR3 protein: CASSPEDFYNEQFF

J gene: TRBJ1-5
V gene: TRBV28
D gene: TRBD1
clone size: once
CDR3 DNA: TGTGCCAGCAGGGGACAGGGCTGGCAGCCCCAGCATTTT
CDR3 protein: CASRGQGWQPQHF

J gene: TRBJ1-6
V gene: TRBV6-1
D gene: NA
clone size: NA
CDR3 DNA: TGTGCCAGCAGTGAAGCGCCCGGGGGGCGTAATTCACCCCTCCACTTT
CDR3 protein: CASSEAPGGRNSPLHF

J gene: TRBJ2-4
V gene: TRBV5-1
D gene: TRBD1
clone size: NA
CDR3 DNA: TGCGCCAGCAGCCCAGAATGGACAGGGGGGAACATTCAGTACTTC
CDR3 protein: CASSPEWTGGNIQYF

J gene: TRBJ2-7
V gene: TRBV29-1
D gene: NA
clone size: NA
CDR3 DNA: TGCAGCGCCAAAACGGGGTACTCCGGGGTCAACGAGCAGTACTTC
CDR3 protein: CSAKTGYSGVNEQYF